This TCR beta chain comes out of a study of blood T cell repertoires in COVID-19. The V end was cut by 3 bases, the J end by 4 bases, with 10 bases between. Germline V gene sequence: CDR1 SGHDT, CDR2 YYEEEE. This CDR3 comprises 13 residues. Assay: immunoSEQ multiplex PCR; the TCRdb copy retains only in-frame clones and omits some. The profile covers more than 50,000 clones, with less than 85% appearing a single time and 11% to 15% taken by the ten largest. The material sequenced was peripheral blood. The V call is TRBV5-6, the J call TRBJ1-2; D unresolved. The clonotype originates from a woman aged 70-85 years with acute or convalescent COVID-19. The CDR3 loop is CASSYPGPYGYTF. CDR3 sequence (DNA): TGTGCCAGCAGCTACCCGGGTCCCTATGGCTACACCTTC.